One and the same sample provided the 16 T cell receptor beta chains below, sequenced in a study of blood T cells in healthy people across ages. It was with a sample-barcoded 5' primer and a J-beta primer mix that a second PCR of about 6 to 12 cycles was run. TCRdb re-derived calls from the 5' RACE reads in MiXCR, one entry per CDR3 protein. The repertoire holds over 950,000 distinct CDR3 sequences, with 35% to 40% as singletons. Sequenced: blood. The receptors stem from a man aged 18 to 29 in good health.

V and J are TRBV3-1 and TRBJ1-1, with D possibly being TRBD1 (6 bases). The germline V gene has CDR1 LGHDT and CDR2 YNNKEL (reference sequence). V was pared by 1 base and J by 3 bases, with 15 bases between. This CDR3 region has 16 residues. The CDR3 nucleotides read TGTGCCAGCAGCCAAGGCGCGGGGGCCTGGGACACTGAAGCTTTCTTT. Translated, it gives CASSQGAGAWDTEAFF. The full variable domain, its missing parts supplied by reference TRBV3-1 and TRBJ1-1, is DTAVSQTPKYLVTQMGNDKSIKCEQNLGHDTMYWYKQDSKKFLKIMFSYNNKELIINETVPNRFSPKSPDKAHLNLHINSLELGDSAVYFCASSQGAGAWDTEAFFGQGTRLTVV.

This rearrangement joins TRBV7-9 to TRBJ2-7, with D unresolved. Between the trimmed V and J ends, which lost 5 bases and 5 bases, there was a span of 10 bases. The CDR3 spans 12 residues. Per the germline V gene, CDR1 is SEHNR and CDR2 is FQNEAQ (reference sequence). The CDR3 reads CASSPGWDEQYF. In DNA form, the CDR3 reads TGTGCCAGCAGCCCAGGCTGGGACGAGCAGTACTTC. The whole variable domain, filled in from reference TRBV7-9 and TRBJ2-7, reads DTGVSQNPRHKITKRGQNVTFRCDPISEHNRLYWYRQTLGQGPEFLTYFQNEAQLEKSRLLSDRFSAERPKGSFSTLEIQRTEQGDSAMYLCASSPGWDEQYFGPGTRLTVT.

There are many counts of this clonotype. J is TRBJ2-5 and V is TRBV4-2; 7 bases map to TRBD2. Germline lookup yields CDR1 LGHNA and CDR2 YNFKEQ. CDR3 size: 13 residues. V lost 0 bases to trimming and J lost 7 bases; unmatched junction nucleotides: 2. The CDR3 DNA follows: TGTGCCAGCAGCCAAGAACGCGGGGGGACCCAGTACTTC. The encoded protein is CASSQERGGTQYF.

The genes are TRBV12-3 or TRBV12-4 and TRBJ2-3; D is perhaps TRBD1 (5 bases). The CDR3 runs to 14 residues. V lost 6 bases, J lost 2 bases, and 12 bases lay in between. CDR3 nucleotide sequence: TGTGCCAGCAGCTACGGACATTCCACAGATACGCAGTATTTT. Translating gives CASSYGHSTDTQYF.

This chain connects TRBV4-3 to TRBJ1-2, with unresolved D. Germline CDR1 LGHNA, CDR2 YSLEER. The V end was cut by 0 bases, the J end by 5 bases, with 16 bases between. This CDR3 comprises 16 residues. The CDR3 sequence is CASSQDGASDRYGYTF. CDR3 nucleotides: TGCGCCAGCAGCCAAGATGGAGCCTCCGATCGGTATGGCTACACCTTC.

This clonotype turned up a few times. The CDR3 spells CASSVSSSNQPQHF. The CDR3 bases are TGTGCCAGCAGCGTCAGTTCTAGCAATCAGCCCCAGCATTTT. The chain links TRBV9 to TRBJ1-5; D call uncertain. Trimming removed 2 bases at V and 0 bases at J, with 6 bases between. Germline V lookup: CDR1 SGDLS, CDR2 YYNGEE. The CDR3 is made up of 14 amino acids.

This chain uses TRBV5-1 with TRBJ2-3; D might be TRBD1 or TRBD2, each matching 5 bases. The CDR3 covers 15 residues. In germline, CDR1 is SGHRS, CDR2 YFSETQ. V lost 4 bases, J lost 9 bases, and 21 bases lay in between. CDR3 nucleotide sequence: TGCGCCAGCAGCCCAAAAGTGGCCTACGAGGGGACGCAGTATTTT. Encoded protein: CASSPKVAYEGTQYF.

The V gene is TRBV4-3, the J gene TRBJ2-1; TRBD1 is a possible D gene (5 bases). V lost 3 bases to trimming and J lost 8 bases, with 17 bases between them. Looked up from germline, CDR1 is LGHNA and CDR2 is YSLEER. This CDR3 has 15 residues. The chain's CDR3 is CASSQGRGRFYEQFF. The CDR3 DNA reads TGCGCCAGCAGCCAGGGTAGGGGCCGGTTCTATGAGCAGTTCTTC.

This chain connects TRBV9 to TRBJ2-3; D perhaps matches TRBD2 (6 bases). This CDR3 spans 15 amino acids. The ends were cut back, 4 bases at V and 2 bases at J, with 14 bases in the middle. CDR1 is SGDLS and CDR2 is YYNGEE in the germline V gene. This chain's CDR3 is CASSSDGGITDTQYF. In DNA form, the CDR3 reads TGTGCCAGCAGCTCCGATGGCGGGATCACAGATACGCAGTATTTT.

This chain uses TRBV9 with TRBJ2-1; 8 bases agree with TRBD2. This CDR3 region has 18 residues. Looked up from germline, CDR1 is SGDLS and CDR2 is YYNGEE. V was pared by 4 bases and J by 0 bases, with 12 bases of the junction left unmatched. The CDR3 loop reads CASSPRGANPLSYNEQFF. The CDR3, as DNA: TGTGCCAGCAGCCCGCGGGGGGCCAATCCCCTCTCCTACAATGAGCAGTTCTTC.

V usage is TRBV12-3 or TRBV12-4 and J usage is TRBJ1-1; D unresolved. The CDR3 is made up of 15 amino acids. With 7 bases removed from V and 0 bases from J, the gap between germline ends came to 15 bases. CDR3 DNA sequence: TGTGCCAGCACCACCGGGATCGGATTGAACACTGAAGCTTTCTTT. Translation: CASTTGIGLNTEAFF.

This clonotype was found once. CDR3 DNA: TGCAGTGCCACGGACAGGATATGGGGCTACACCTTC. Its translation is CSATDRIWGYTF. The genes are TRBV20-1 and TRBJ1-2, with 7 bases aligning to TRBD1. Germline values: CDR1 DFQATT, CDR2 SNEGSKA (reference sequence). With V trimmed by 6 bases and J by 8 bases, 9 bases remained unmatched. CDR3 size: 12 residues.

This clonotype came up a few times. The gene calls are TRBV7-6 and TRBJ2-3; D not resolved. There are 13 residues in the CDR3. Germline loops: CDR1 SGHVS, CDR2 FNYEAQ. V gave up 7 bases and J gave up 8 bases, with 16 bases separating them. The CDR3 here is CASTGRIGGTQYF. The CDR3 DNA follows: TGTGCCAGCACCGGGCGGATCGGTGGTACGCAGTATTTT.

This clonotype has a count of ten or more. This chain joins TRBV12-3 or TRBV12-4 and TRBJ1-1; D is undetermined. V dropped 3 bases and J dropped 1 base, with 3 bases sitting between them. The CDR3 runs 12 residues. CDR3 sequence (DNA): TGTGCCAGCAGTTTTACGAACACTGAAGCTTTCTTT. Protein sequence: CASSFTNTEAFF.

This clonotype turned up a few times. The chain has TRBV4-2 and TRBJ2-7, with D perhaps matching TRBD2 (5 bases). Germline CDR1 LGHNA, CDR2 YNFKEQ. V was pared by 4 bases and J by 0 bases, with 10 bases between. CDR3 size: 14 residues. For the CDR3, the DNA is TGTGCCAGCAGCCGCGAGCGGAGCTCCTACGAGCAGTACTTC. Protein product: CASSRERSSYEQYF.

The CDR3 DNA sequence: TGTGCCAGCAGTGGGACACACGATCAGCCCCAGCATTTT. This codes for CASSGTHDQPQHF. The gene calls are TRBV12-3 or TRBV12-4 and TRBJ1-5, with D possibly being TRBD1 (6 bases). The CDR3 has 13 residues. The V end lost 5 bases, the J end lost 5 bases, and 10 bases lay between the germline ends.